This T cell receptor (beta chain) was profiled in a study of blood T cell repertoires in COVID-19. About the research overall: Acute and convalescent COVID-19 samples came from the United States, Italy and Spain. PBMCs, B-cell-depleted T cells, or T cells provided the cDNA or gDNA that made up the material.

The length of the CDR3 is 14 residues. V was cut by 1 base and J by 3 bases, with 8 bases left in between. Germline V CDR1 and CDR2: SGHRS, YFSETQ. The authors' processing: Estimation of nucleated cell counts relied on the amplification of reference gene primers. Sequencing used immunoSEQ multiplex PCR; TCRdb keeps in-frame clones, though not all of them. That table is the source of V, J and clone size, and D and trimming were worked out from the DNA. The table lists about 240,000 clones, roughly 87% of them singletons. This clone appeared a few times. This chain connects TRBV5-1 to TRBJ1-3; D not resolved. The sequencing sample was made of peripheral blood. The origin of this receptor is a man aged 60 to 69 who had recovered from COVID-19. CDR3 in DNA: TGCGCCAGCAGCTTGAATGCGTATGGAAACACCATATATTTT. This encodes CASSLNAYGNTIYF.